This T cell receptor beta chain came from a study of CD8 T cells in ankylosing spondylitis. Study-wide findings and caveats: Researchers reportedly found disease-linked clones significantly enriched in matched ankylosing spondylitis synovial fluid. Earlier work had already found some motif variants in reactive arthritis synovial fluid and blood.

One entry per CDR3 protein results from TCRdb running MiXCR on the 5' RACE reads. The sample has around 150,000 distinct CDR3 sequences; about 6.7% are singletons. The CDR3 has 16 amino acids. Many counts were recorded for this clonotype. Its antigen is not identified. The chain is built from TRBV21-1 and TRBJ2-7; the table's D call of TRBD1 was not tested on the DNA. TRBV21-1 is shown as a pseudogene. The sample comprised blood, either unsorted or a sorted T cell fraction (not recorded which). This TCR was recovered from a female donor with ankylosing spondylitis or in good health (not recorded which). The CDR3 here is CASSKVSGQGAYEQYF. In nucleotides, the CDR3 is TGTGCCAGCAGCAAAGTATCGGGACAGGGGGCCTACGAGCAGTACTTC.